This section outlines one T cell receptor (beta chain) sequence together with its context. This record comes from a study of blood T cell repertoires in COVID-19. Across the study: Samples taken during acute and convalescent COVID-19 were collected in the United States, Italy and Spain. PBMCs, B-cell-depleted T cells, or T cells provided the cDNA or gDNA that made up the material.

Trimming cost V 3 bases and J 5 bases, with 19 bases left between them. The length of the CDR3 is 16 residues. Germline values: CDR1 LNHDA, CDR2 SQIVND (reference sequence). Authors' processing steps: Reference gene primers were amplified, and this amplification served to estimate nucleated cell counts. Method: immunoSEQ multiplex PCR; TCRdb's copy keeps in-frame clones and lacks some. V and J calls and clone size are copied from that table; D and trimming were computed from the DNA. The table has 95,000 to 100,000 clones, 70% to 90% seen once. Source material: peripheral blood. The V gene is TRBV19, the J gene TRBJ2-5, with a tentative D call TRBD2 (6 bases). This receptor was obtained from a man aged 80 or over with acute or convalescent COVID-19. The CDR3 region is CASSMGEGWGEETQYF. The CDR3 nucleotides are TGTGCCAGTAGTATGGGAGAGGGCTGGGGGGAGGAGACCCAGTACTTC.